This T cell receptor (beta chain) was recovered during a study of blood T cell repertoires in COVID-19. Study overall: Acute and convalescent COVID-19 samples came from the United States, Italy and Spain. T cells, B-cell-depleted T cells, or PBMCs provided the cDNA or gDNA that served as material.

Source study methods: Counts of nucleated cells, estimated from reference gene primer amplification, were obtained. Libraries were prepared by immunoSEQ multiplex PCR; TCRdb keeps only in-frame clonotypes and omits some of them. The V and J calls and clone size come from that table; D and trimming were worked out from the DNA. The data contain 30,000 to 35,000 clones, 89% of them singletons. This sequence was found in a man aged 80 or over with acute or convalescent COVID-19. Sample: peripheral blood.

CDR3 nucleotides: TGTGCCAGTAGTACGGGACAGTCAGCAGAGCAGTTCTTC. It translates to CASSTGQSAEQFF. V gene TRBV19 combines with J gene TRBJ2-1; TRBD1 matches 7 bases. J was trimmed by 10 bases and V by 4 bases; bases with no gene match: 7. The CDR3 length is 13 residues. CDR1 is LNHDA, CDR2 SQIVND, per germline (reference sequence).